This TCR beta chain stems from a study of T-cell reconstitution after alpha-beta-depleted transplantation in children. A library of TCRbeta sequences, prepared with unique molecular identifiers, was generated. Using its own MiXCR run on the PCR reads, TCRdb lists one record per CDR3 protein. The sample comprises over 550,000 distinct CDR3 sequences, roughly a tenth of which are singletons, and about 4% rests with the top ten. The sample holds a few counts of this clonotype. CDR3 length: 16 residues. J was trimmed by 4 bases and V by 3 bases; bases with no gene match: 8. CDR1 and CDR2 from the germline V gene are DFQATT and SNEGSKA (reference sequence).

The material sequenced was PBMCs from the stem cell graft donor, taken from the stem cell graft. The clonotype comes from a human donor who donated a stem cell graft to a child with acute myeloid leukemia. The chain carries TRBV20-1 and TRBJ2-7, with TRBD2 identical over 14 bases. The CDR3 here is CSASGLAGGSAYEQYF. CDR3 sequence (DNA): TGCAGTGCTAGCGGACTAGCGGGAGGCAGCGCGTACGAGCAGTACTTC.